These 18 T cell receptor beta chains were sequenced from one sample in a study of shared clonotypes between healthy human individuals. Generated by immunoSEQ multiplex PCR, the TCRdb table keeps only in-frame clones and is missing some. This sample has approximately 110,000 clones; 67% occur once, and the top ten carry roughly a quarter. Sequencing was carried out using memory CD8+ T cells sorted from blood. Subset here: CD45RO+ cells pooled with CCR7-negative TemRA cells. The receptors were gathered from a woman aged 25-40 years in good health.

This clone was detected once. The chain has TRBV5-1 and TRBJ2-7; D ambiguous. Germline V gives CDR1 SGHRS, CDR2 YFSETQ. V lost 0 bases and J lost 7, with 8 bases in between. This CDR3 is built from 12 residues. The CDR3 region is CASSLEAGEQYF. CDR3 in DNA: TGCGCCAGCAGCTTGGAGGCTGGGGAGCAGTACTTC.

This rearrangement joins TRBV7-9 to TRBJ1-1, with D uncertain. The CDR3 is 13 residues long. Germline CDR1 and CDR2: SEHNR and FQNEAQ (reference sequence). V lost 2 bases and J lost 5, with 9 bases in between. In nucleotides, the CDR3 is TGTGCCAGCAGCTTAATTGGTCGGACTGAAGCTTTCTTT. Residues: CASSLIGRTEAFF. Drawing the rest from reference TRBV7-9 and TRBJ1-1, the complete variable domain is DTGVSQNPRHKITKRGQNVTFRCDPISEHNRLYWYRQTLGQGPEFLTYFQNEAQLEKSRLLSDRFSAERPKGSFSTLEIQRTEQGDSAMYLCASSLIGRTEAFFGQGTRLTVV.

The chain recombines TRBV4-1 with TRBJ1-6; D is uncertain. The CDR3 is 14 residues long. CDR1 is MGHRA, CDR2 YSYEKL, per germline. V was trimmed by 0 bases and J by 7 bases, leaving 7 bases between them. The CDR3 DNA sequence: TGCGCCAGCAGCCAAGATGTGACCAATTCACCCCTCCACTTT. Translation gives CASSQDVTNSPLHF.

This chain joins TRBV6-1 and TRBJ2-1, with 7 bases matching TRBD2. The germline gives CDR1 MNHNS, CDR2 SASEGT. Trimming at V came to 6 bases and at J to 5 bases, leaving 7 bases not matched to a gene. The CDR3 totals 14 residues. The CDR3 nucleotides are TGTGCCAGCAGCCGGGAGGTAGAGGACAATGAGCAGTTCTTC. It encodes CASSREVEDNEQFF.

The rearrangement uses TRBV25-1 and TRBJ2-3, with D possibly being TRBD1 (5 bases). The germline V and J ends were trimmed by 5 bases and 2 bases, with 17 bases remaining between them. The CDR3 has 16 residues. The germline CDR1 and CDR2 sequences are MGHDK and SYGVNS. The DNA of the CDR3 is TGTGCCAGCAGTTTCAGTAGGGGTGGTTTCACAGATACGCAGTATTTT. Its protein is CASSFSRGGFTDTQYF.

This clone was seen at least ten times. The chain has TRBV6-1 and TRBJ1-5; 9 bases agree with TRBD1. Germline values: CDR1 MNHNS, CDR2 SASEGT. The CDR3 totals 14 residues. V dropped 6 bases and J dropped 6; count of bases not matched to a gene: 6. The CDR3 is CASRGTGISQPQHF. Written as DNA, the CDR3 is TGTGCCAGCAGGGGGACAGGGATTTCTCAGCCCCAGCATTTT.

The rearrangement links TRBV4-1 to TRBJ2-2; D could derive from TRBD1 or TRBD2 (5 bases each). V was clipped by 4 bases and J by 4 bases, with 10 bases between them. Germline-derived CDR1 and CDR2 are MGHRA and YSYEKL. CDR3 size: 14 residues. CDR3 nucleotide sequence: TGCGCCAGCAGCCCAGAGGGGAGCACCGGGGAGCTGTTTTTT. It encodes CASSPEGSTGELFF.

This CDR3 is CASSDSSRGTQYF. The CDR3 DNA is TGTGCCAGCAGTGACTCGTCACGGGGAACGCAGTATTTT. The chain combines TRBV6-4 with TRBJ2-3, with a weak D call TRBD2 (5 bases). CDR3 length: 13 amino acids. Germline assignment: CDR1 MRHNA and CDR2 SNTAGT. V lost 0 bases, J lost 9 bases, and 10 bases lay in between.

The J gene is TRBJ2-2, the V gene TRBV6-6; D remains ambiguous. Trimming removed 5 bases at V and 6 bases at J, with 10 bases between. This CDR3 spans 13 amino acids. Germline assignment: CDR1 MNHNY and CDR2 SVGAGI (reference sequence). The CDR3 is CASSGEAAGELFF. Here the CDR3 DNA reads TGTGCCAGCAGTGGCGAGGCGGCCGGGGAGCTGTTTTTT.

This clone was recorded once. The V call is TRBV4-2, the J call TRBJ2-1; 7 bases match TRBD1. CDR1 LGHNA and CDR2 YNFKEQ come from the germline V gene. The CDR3 totals 17 residues. V dropped 4 bases and J dropped 4; count of bases not matched to a gene: 13. CDR3 coding DNA: TGTGCCAGCAGCCGAAGGATGGGACAGTTCGTGTACAATGAGCAGTTCTTC. Translating it yields CASSRRMGQFVYNEQFF.

This clone showed up just a few times. This chain joins TRBV6-1 and TRBJ1-2; D is undetermined. Germline loops: CDR1 MNHNS, CDR2 SASEGT. The CDR3 covers 13 residues. Deletions cut 3 bases from V and 2 bases from J, with 7 bases between. The CDR3: CASSDDENYGYTF. CDR3 bases: TGTGCCAGCAGTGACGACGAGAACTATGGCTACACCTTC.

The chain has TRBV28 and TRBJ2-7; D is unresolved. V dropped 6 bases and J dropped 2 bases, with 26 bases sitting between them. The CDR3 totals 18 residues. CDR1 is MDHEN, CDR2 SYDVKM, per germline. CDR3 coding DNA: TGTGCCAGCAGCCCTGCCACAACCCACCCGTGGTGGGCCTACGAGCAGTACTTC. It encodes CASSPATTHPWWAYEQYF.

This chain links TRBV27 with TRBJ2-1, with D hard to call. The V and J ends lost 0 bases and 5 bases respectively, with 11 bases between them. The CDR3 consists of 15 residues. CDR1 and CDR2 from the germline V gene are MNHEY and SMNVEV (reference sequence). The CDR3 here is CASSLSRHGNNEQFF. The CDR3 nucleotides read TGTGCCAGCAGTTTATCGAGACATGGAAACAATGAGCAGTTCTTC.

J is TRBJ2-3 and V is TRBV28; D assignment may be TRBD1 or TRBD2 (5 bases each). The germline V gene has CDR1 MDHEN and CDR2 SYDVKM. The CDR3 runs 16 residues. Trimming removed 3 bases at V and 2 bases at J, with 15 bases between. CDR3 region: CASSFPSRGDTDTQYF. CDR3 sequence (DNA): TGTGCCAGCAGTTTCCCCTCTCGAGGGGACACAGATACGCAGTATTTT.

This chain connects TRBV28 to TRBJ2-3, with D possibly matching TRBD2 (6 bases). V lost 5 bases to trimming and J lost 7 bases, with 10 bases between them. The CDR3 covers 12 residues. From germline, CDR1 is MDHEN and CDR2 SYDVKM. The CDR3 protein is CASSPTSNTQYF. CDR3 sequence (DNA): TGTGCCAGCAGTCCGACTAGTAATACGCAGTATTTT.

In its sample, this clone was seen once. The chain joins TRBV1 to TRBJ2-1; the table's TRBD2 call for D was not verified on the DNA. TRBV1 is given as a pseudogene. The CDR3 spans 15 residues. The DNA for the CDR3 is TGCACCAGAGGGAAAAGCGGGAGTGCCTACAATGAGCAGTTCTTC. Translated, it gives CTRGKSGSAYNEQFF.

This chain uses TRBV28 with TRBJ1-5; D gene uncertain. Trimming took off 6 bases at V and 5 bases at J, with 11 bases between the two ends. The germline V gene has CDR1 MDHEN and CDR2 SYDVKM. The CDR3 spans 13 residues. The CDR3 is CASRTDRHQPQHF. For the CDR3, the DNA is TGTGCCAGCAGAACGGACCGCCATCAGCCCCAGCATTTT.

This clone was detected only a few times. The chain uses TRBV29-1 and TRBJ1-1; D is uncertain. Germline-derived CDR1 and CDR2 are SQVTM and ANQGSEA. Deletions cut 1 base from V and 5 bases from J, with 17 bases between. The CDR3 totals 15 residues. Written as DNA, the CDR3 is TGCAGCGTTGAAGGGACGGCGGGCGGAACAACTGAAGCTTTCTTT. Protein product: CSVEGTAGGTTEAFF.